The clone carrying this T cell receptor beta chain has more than one count but fewer than ten. Its antigen is as yet unknown. The data were obtained in a study of regulatory T cells in long-lasting Graves disease. Study outcomes and limitations: Shared public clonotypes totalled fewer than 3,000 in persistent patients, compared with about 960 in new patients. The study found lower TCR diversity in persistent Graves' patients than in newly diagnosed ones.

According to the study, TCR beta libraries were built with iRepertoire HTBI primers and CDR3-region Arm-PCR. From the multiplex PCR reads, TCRdb called clonotypes with MiXCR, one entry per CDR3 protein. In the table there are a few hundred thousand distinct CDR3 sequences, roughly a quarter of which are singletons. The CDR3 loop spans 13 amino acids. Germline lookup yields CDR1 SGHTA and CDR2 FQGNSA. V was shortened by 6 bases and J by 9 bases, with 15 bases between the two germline ends. Specified time point: persistent/refractory GD, antithyroid drugs over 5 years with positive TRAb. PBMC RNA was the source of the TCR library.

The receptor's source is a female donor with Graves disease. This specimen consisted of peripheral blood mononuclear cells (PBMCs), obtained when the disease was refractory, from a patient treated with antithyroid drugs. The genes are TRBV7-2 and TRBJ2-4; D assignment may be TRBD1 or TRBD2 (6 bases each). In DNA, the CDR3 is TGTGCCAGCAGATGGGGGGCTGTGGGCATTCAGTACTTC. Residues: CASRWGAVGIQYF.